Following are 9 T cell receptor beta chains from one sample sequenced in a study of blood T cells in healthy people across ages. Alongside a J-beta primer mix, a sample-barcoded 5' primer served in a second PCR lasting roughly 7 to 12 cycles. MiXCR, run by TCRdb on the 5' RACE reads, gives a single entry per CDR3 protein. The sample shows 600,000 to 850,000 distinct CDR3 sequences, roughly 44% of them seen only once. The sequencing sample was made of blood. These receptors were obtained from a woman between 55 and 75 years old in good health.

To note about this clonotype: A much larger clone sits a single nucleotide away, making a read error possible. The chain combines TRBV7-2 with TRBJ2-3, with D perhaps TRBD2 (6 bases). This CDR3 has 13 residues. Germline CDR1 SGHTA, CDR2 FQGNSA. CDR3 residues: CASSTWSGDMQYF. In DNA, the CDR3 is TGTGCCAGCAGCACCTGGTCGGGGGATATGCAGTATTTT.

This chain links TRBV10-1 with TRBJ2-5, with D possibly TRBD1 on 6 matching bases. CDR3 length: 15 residues. V lost 3 bases and J lost 2, with 13 bases in between. Germline V gene sequence: CDR1 WNHNN, CDR2 SYGVQD (reference sequence). The CDR3 spells CASSEQGGLQETQYF. Written as DNA, the CDR3 is TGCGCCAGCAGTGAACAGGGTGGTCTTCAAGAGACCCAGTACTTC.

As to this clonotype: Germline and junction disagree at one end, which may indicate a read error. The J gene is TRBJ2-3, the V gene TRBV10-3, with 10 bases lining up with TRBD1. The CDR3 consists of 14 residues. The germline gives CDR1 ENHRY, CDR2 SYGVKD. CDR3 bases: TGTGCCATGAAAGGAGGACAGGGGGAAGATACGCGGTATTTT. Its protein product is CAMKGGQGEDTRYF.

The sample holds a few counts of this clonotype. This chain joins TRBV28 and TRBJ2-1; 7 bases map to TRBD1. The CDR3 contains 16 residues. Germline V lookup: CDR1 MDHEN, CDR2 SYDVKM. V lost 5 bases to trimming and J lost 4 bases; unmatched junction nucleotides: 11. The CDR3 loop reads CASSPPGTASYNEQFF. CDR3 DNA sequence: TGTGCCAGCAGTCCCCCCGGGACAGCTTCGTACAATGAGCAGTTCTTC.

The CDR3 region has the DNA TGCAGTGCCCCTAGCCCGCGGGTAGGAGGTGAGACCCAGTACTTC. Protein: CSAPSPRVGGETQYF. The chain uses TRBV20-1 and TRBJ2-5, with D possibly being TRBD2 (5 bases). Looked up from germline, CDR1 is DFQATT and CDR2 is SNEGSKA (reference sequence). This CDR3 comprises 15 residues. The V gene lost 6 bases and the J gene lost 5 bases, with 22 bases spanning the gap.

The gene calls are TRBV20-1 and TRBJ2-5; 9 nucleotides align to TRBD2. The CDR3 consists of 17 residues. The germline V gene encodes CDR1 DFQATT and CDR2 SNEGSKA (reference sequence). The junction had 11 bases not matched to a gene; V was cut back by 0 bases and J by 3 bases. Here the CDR3 DNA reads TGCAGTGCTAGAGATCCCCAGCGGGGGGCCGTTGAAGAGACCCAGTACTTC. It is translated as CSARDPQRGAVEETQYF.

The chain combines TRBV12-3 or TRBV12-4 with TRBJ2-7; the match to TRBD1 covers 8 bases. The CDR3 totals 13 residues. Trimming took 6 bases from V and 7 from J; bases not matched to a gene: 8. The CDR3 protein is CASSPTGGGEQYF. CDR3 in DNA: TGTGCCAGCAGCCCAACAGGGGGAGGTGAGCAGTACTTC.

This clonotype occurred a few times. V and J are TRBV6-2 or TRBV6-3 and TRBJ2-5, with a tentative D call TRBD2 (5 bases). This CDR3 has 12 amino acids. Germline CDR1 is MNHEY and CDR2 is SVGEGT. V gave up 8 bases and J gave up 7 bases, with 14 bases separating them. CDR3 residues: CASSVTEGTQYF. DNA of the CDR3: TGTGCCAGCTCGGTGACCGAGGGGACCCAGTACTTC.

V usage is TRBV5-4 and J usage is TRBJ2-7, with 8 bases that match TRBD2. The closer fit of TRBJ2-5 to the DNA end suggests the J call may be wrong. Germline assignment: CDR1 SGHNT and CDR2 YYREEE (reference sequence). This CDR3 has 14 amino acids. The CDR3: CASSARTSPETQYF. The CDR3 region has the DNA TGTGCCAGCAGCGCCCGGACTAGCCCAGAGACCCAGTACTTC.